Below are 16 T cell receptor beta chains sequenced from a single sample in a study of healthy donors' naive CD4 and CD8 T cells. TCR libraries were built from 450 to 650 ng of total RNA by linear amplification. MiXCR, run by TCRdb on the reads, gives a single entry per CDR3 protein. The sample gives 200,000 or so distinct CDR3 sequences, 74% of which show up once; around 2% is in the top ten. The sample was naive CD4+ and CD8+ T cells sorted from blood, pooled from several donors. Every receptor here comes from a pool of human donors in good health; the sample pools cells from several healthy donors.

The rearrangement uses TRBV4-2 and TRBJ1-5, with 8 bases that match TRBD1. Trimming took 0 bases from V and 6 from J; bases not matched to a gene: 4. CDR1 and CDR2 (germline): LGHNA, YNFKEQ. There are 15 residues in the CDR3. CDR3: CASSQDRGQGQPQHF. DNA of the CDR3: TGTGCCAGCAGCCAAGACAGGGGGCAGGGTCAGCCCCAGCATTTT.

The rearrangement joins TRBV5-5 to TRBJ1-2; maybe TRBD1 (5 bases). The CDR3 loop spans 13 amino acids. Germline V CDR1 and CDR2: SGHKS, YYEKEE (reference sequence). V was clipped by 0 bases and J by 8 bases, with 11 bases between them. For the CDR3, the DNA is TGTGCCAGCAGCTTGGTTGGTAACAGGGGCTACACCTTC. Translated, it gives CASSLVGNRGYTF.

The rearrangement uses TRBV6-5 and TRBJ1-1; D remains ambiguous. The CDR3 runs 11 residues. Trimming stripped 5 bases from V and 7 bases from J, with 8 bases between. From germline, CDR1 is MNHEY and CDR2 SVGAGI. The CDR3 spells CASSNRLEAFF. The CDR3 nucleotides are TGTGCCAGCAGTAACCGGCTTGAAGCTTTCTTT.

The rearrangement joins TRBV30 to TRBJ2-3; no clear D gene. The CDR3 totals 14 residues. Germline V gene sequence: CDR1 GTSNPN, CDR2 SVGIG (reference sequence). V lost 0 bases, J lost 4 bases, and 11 bases lay in between. This CDR3 is CAWSVGSVPDTQYF. The CDR3, as DNA: TGTGCCTGGAGTGTAGGGTCGGTCCCAGATACGCAGTATTTT.

This clonotype was detected only a few times. CDR3 DNA sequence: TGTGCCTGGAGTGAGGGGGAGCGGAACACCGGGGAGCTGTTTTTT. This encodes CAWSEGERNTGELFF. The gene calls are TRBV30 and TRBJ2-2; D perhaps matches TRBD1 (6 bases). Trimming shortened V by 1 base and J by 1 base, and 10 bases separated the two germline ends. The V gene's germline CDR1 is GTSNPN and CDR2 SVGIG (reference sequence). The CDR3 consists of 15 residues.

This clonotype was detected a few times. The gene calls are TRBV2 and TRBJ2-5; no clear D. V dropped 2 bases and J dropped 0 bases, with 4 bases sitting between them. CDR1 is SNHLY and CDR2 is FYNNEI in the germline V gene. The CDR3 has 13 residues. This CDR3 is CASSEWYQETQYF. The CDR3 DNA sequence: TGTGCCAGCAGTGAATGGTACCAAGAGACCCAGTACTTC.

The chain has TRBV5-4 and TRBJ2-3; 14 nucleotides agree with TRBD2. CDR1 is SGHNT and CDR2 is YYREEE in the germline V gene (reference sequence). After removal of 3 bases from V and 2 bases from J, the junction contained 2 bases not matched to a gene. CDR3 length: 16 residues. CDR3 sequence: CASSWTSGRTTDTQYF. The CDR3 coding sequence is TGTGCCAGCAGCTGGACTAGCGGGAGGACCACAGATACGCAGTATTTT.

J is TRBJ2-3 and V is TRBV6-1; the D gene could be TRBD1 or TRBD2 (5 bases each). Looked up from germline, CDR1 is MNHNS and CDR2 is SASEGT. The CDR3 runs to 12 residues. Trimming removed 8 bases from V and 3 bases from J, with 9 bases in between. The CDR3 is CASWGRTDTQYF. CDR3 nucleotides: TGTGCCAGCTGGGGGAGAACAGATACGCAGTATTTT.

The genes are TRBV19 and TRBJ2-7; D is ambiguous. Germline-derived CDR1 and CDR2 are LNHDA and SQIVND (reference sequence). V lost 4 bases and J 2 bases, leaving 15 bases between the germline ends. The length of the CDR3 is 15 residues. CDR3 sequence: CASSKVSSLTYEQYF. In DNA, the CDR3 is TGTGCCAGTAGTAAAGTGTCTTCCCTAACCTACGAGCAGTACTTC. The whole variable domain, remainder taken from reference TRBV19 and TRBJ2-7, is DGGITQSPKYLFRKEGQNVTLSCEQNLNHDAMYWYRQDPGQGLRLIYYSQIVNDFQKGDIAEGYSVSREKKESFPLTVTSAQKNPTAFYLCASSKVSSLTYEQYFGPGTRLTVT.

Remarks on this clonotype: One end of the junction is discordant with germline, which a read error may explain. The V call is TRBV19, the J call TRBJ2-5; D possibly corresponds to TRBD1 (6 bases). The CDR3 contains 16 residues. Germline CDR1 is LNHDA and CDR2 is SQIVND (reference sequence). The CDR3: CASSIGGSRPQETQYF. In DNA, the CDR3 is TGTGCCAGTAGTATTGGGGGCAGCCGACCGCAGGAGACTCAGTACTTC.

J is TRBJ2-3 and V is TRBV20-1, with 10 positions matching TRBD1. In germline, CDR1 is DFQATT, CDR2 SNEGSKA (reference sequence). Trimming removed 4 bases from V and 2 bases from J; junction bases left unmatched: 3. CDR3 length: 14 residues. In nucleotides, the CDR3 is TGCAGTGCTACCGGGACAGGGGTCACAGATACGCAGTATTTT. Its translation: CSATGTGVTDTQYF.

This rearrangement joins TRBV6-5 to TRBJ2-5; D may be TRBD1 (6 bases). The CDR3 spans 15 residues. Germline CDR1 reads MNHEY; CDR2 reads SVGAGI. The germline V and J ends were trimmed by 7 bases and 2 bases, with 17 bases remaining between them. CDR3 in DNA: TGTGCCAGCATTTTATCACAGGGTAGTCAAGAGACCCAGTACTTC. Protein sequence: CASILSQGSQETQYF.

The CDR3 loop is CSAPVGLRQTANEQFF. For the CDR3, the DNA is TGCAGTGCTCCCGTGGGGTTAAGACAGACGGCCAATGAGCAGTTCTTC. The gene calls are TRBV20-1 and TRBJ2-1; D may be TRBD1 (5 bases). There are 16 residues in the CDR3. Germline V gives CDR1 DFQATT, CDR2 SNEGSKA (reference sequence). Trimming stripped 5 bases from V and 6 bases from J, with 23 bases between.

V is TRBV27 and J is TRBJ2-1, with 7 positions matching TRBD1. This CDR3 region has 14 residues. Germline loops: CDR1 MNHEY, CDR2 SMNVEV (reference sequence). The V segment lost 7 bases and the J segment 5 bases; nucleotides outside the gene matches: 8. In DNA form, the CDR3 reads TGTGCCAGCAAAGCCGGGACAGAACACAATGAGCAGTTCTTC. Encoded protein: CASKAGTEHNEQFF.

This clonotype was counted between two and nine times. The chain joins TRBV5-5 to TRBJ2-1; no clear D. The V end lost 0 bases, the J end lost 4 bases, and 8 bases lay between the germline ends. The CDR3 covers 14 residues. Germline CDR1 reads SGHKS; CDR2 reads YYEKEE (reference sequence). Here the CDR3 DNA reads TGTGCCAGCAGCTTGGGGGTAACTTACAATGAGCAGTTCTTC. Amino acids: CASSLGVTYNEQFF.

This chain links TRBV7-2 with TRBJ2-7; 7 bases line up with TRBD1. The CDR3 has 13 residues. Germline V lookup: CDR1 SGHTA, CDR2 FQGNSA. The V and J ends lost 10 bases and 1 base, in that order; junction bases with no gene match: 7. The CDR3 nucleotides read TGTGCCACCGGAGCGACAGGGTCCTACGAGCAGTACTTC. This codes for CATGATGSYEQYF.